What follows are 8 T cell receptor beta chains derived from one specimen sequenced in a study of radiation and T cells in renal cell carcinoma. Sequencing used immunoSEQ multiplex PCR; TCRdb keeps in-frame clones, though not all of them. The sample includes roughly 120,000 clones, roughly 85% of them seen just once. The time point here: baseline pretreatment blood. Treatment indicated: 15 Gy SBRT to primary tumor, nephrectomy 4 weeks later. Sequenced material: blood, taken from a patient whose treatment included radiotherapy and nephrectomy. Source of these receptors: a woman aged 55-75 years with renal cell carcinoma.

CDR3 DNA: TGTGCCAGCTCACCGTTACAGGCCGCGAACACCGGGGAGCTGTTTTTT. Protein: CASSPLQAANTGELFF. The V gene is TRBV18, the J gene TRBJ2-2; D possibly corresponds to TRBD1 (5 bases). Between the trimmed V and J ends, which lost 3 bases and 0 bases, there was a span of 11 bases. The CDR3 covers 16 residues. Germline CDR1 is KGHSH and CDR2 is LQKENI.

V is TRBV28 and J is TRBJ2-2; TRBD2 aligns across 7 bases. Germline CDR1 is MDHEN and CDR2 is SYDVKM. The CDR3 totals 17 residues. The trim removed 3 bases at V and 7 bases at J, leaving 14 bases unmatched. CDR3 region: CASSLSLSGTQHGELFF. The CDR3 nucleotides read TGTGCCAGCAGTTTGTCGTTAAGCGGGACCCAACACGGGGAGCTGTTTTTT.

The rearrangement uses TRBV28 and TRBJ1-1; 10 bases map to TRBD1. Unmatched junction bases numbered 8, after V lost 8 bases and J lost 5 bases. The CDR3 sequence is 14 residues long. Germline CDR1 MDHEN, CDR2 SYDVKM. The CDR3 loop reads CASRTGQGTTEAFF. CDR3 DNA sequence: TGTGCCAGCCGAACGGGACAGGGGACGACTGAAGCTTTCTTT.

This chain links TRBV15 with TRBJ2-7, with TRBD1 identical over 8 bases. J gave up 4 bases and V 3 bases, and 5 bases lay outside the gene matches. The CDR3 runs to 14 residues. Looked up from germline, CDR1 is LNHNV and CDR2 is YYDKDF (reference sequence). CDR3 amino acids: CATSRDRDAYEQYF. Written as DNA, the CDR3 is TGTGCCACCAGCAGGGACAGGGACGCATACGAGCAGTACTTC.

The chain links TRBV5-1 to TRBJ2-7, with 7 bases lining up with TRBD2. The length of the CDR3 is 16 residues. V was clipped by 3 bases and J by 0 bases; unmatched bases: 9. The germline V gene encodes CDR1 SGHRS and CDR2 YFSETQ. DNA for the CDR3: TGCGCCAGCAGCTCGGCGTGGGGGGGATTCTCCTACGAGCAGTACTTC. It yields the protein CASSSAWGGFSYEQYF. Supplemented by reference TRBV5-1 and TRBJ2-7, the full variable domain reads KAGVTQTPRYLIKTRGQQVTLSCSPISGHRSVSWYQQTPGQGLQFLFEYFSETQRNKGNFPGRFSGRQFSNSRSEMNVSTLELGDSALYLCASSSAWGGFSYEQYFGPGTRLTVT.

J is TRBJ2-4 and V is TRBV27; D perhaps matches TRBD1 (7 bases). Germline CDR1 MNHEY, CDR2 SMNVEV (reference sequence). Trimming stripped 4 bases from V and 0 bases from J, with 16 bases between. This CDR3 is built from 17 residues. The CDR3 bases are TGTGCCAGCAGTTCTCAGGGGGGTGGCGTAGCCAAAAACATTCAGTACTTC. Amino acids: CASSSQGGGVAKNIQYF.

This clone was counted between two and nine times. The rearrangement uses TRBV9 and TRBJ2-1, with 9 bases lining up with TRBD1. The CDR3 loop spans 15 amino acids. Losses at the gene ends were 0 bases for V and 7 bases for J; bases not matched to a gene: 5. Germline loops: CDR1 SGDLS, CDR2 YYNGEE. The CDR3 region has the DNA TGTGCCAGCAGCGTAGAGGGGACAGGGATTAATGAGCAGTTCTTC. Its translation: CASSVEGTGINEQFF.

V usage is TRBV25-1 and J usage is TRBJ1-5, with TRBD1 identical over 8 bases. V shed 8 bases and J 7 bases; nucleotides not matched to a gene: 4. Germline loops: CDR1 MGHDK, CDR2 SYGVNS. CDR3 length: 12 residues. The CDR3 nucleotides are TGTGCCAGCGGACAGGGTGTCCAGCCCCAGCATTTT. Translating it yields CASGQGVQPQHF. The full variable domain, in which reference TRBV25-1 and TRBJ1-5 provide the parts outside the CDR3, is EADIYQTPRYLVIGTGKKITLECSQTMGHDKMYWYQQDPGMELHLIHYSYGVNSTEKGDLSSESTVSRIRTEHFPLTLESARPSHTSQYLCASGQGVQPQHFGDGTRLSIL.